The 27 T cell receptor beta chains reported below all come from one sample, sequenced in a study of radiation and T cells in renal cell carcinoma. Assay: immunoSEQ multiplex PCR; the TCRdb copy retains only in-frame clones and omits some. The sample consists of 150,000 to 200,000 clones, roughly nine tenths of them appearing once. Time point meaning: blood 4 weeks post-SBRT, at nephrectomy. Treatment here: 15 Gy SBRT to primary tumor, nephrectomy 4 weeks later. This material consisted of blood, taken from a patient whose treatment included radiotherapy and nephrectomy. These receptors were obtained from a woman aged 45 to 65 with renal cell carcinoma.

This clone showed up just once. The chain couples TRBV7-9 to TRBJ1-3; 7 nucleotides agree with TRBD1. This CDR3 comprises 15 residues. Germline-derived CDR1 and CDR2 are SEHNR and FQNEAQ (reference sequence). After removal of 2 bases from V and 4 bases from J, the junction contained 5 bases not matched to a gene. In nucleotides, the CDR3 is TGTGCCAGCAGCTTAAGCCAGGGGGGCGGAAACACCATATATTTT. Protein product: CASSLSQGGGNTIYF.

This clone was observed a single time. The chain recombines TRBV2 with TRBJ1-2; 8 bases fit TRBD1. The V gene end was trimmed by 4 bases and the J gene end by 4 bases; junction bases not matched to a gene: 8. There are 15 residues in the CDR3. Germline values: CDR1 SNHLY, CDR2 FYNNEI. CDR3 sequence (DNA): TGTGCCAGCAGTGGGGGGACAGGAGGGGGCTATGGCTACACCTTC. Amino acids: CASSGGTGGGYGYTF. Looking up the rest from reference TRBV2 and TRBJ1-2 gives the full variable domain: EPEVTQTPSHQVTQMGQEVILRCVPISNHLYFYWYRQILGQKVEFLVSFYNNEISEKSEIFDDQFSVERPDGSNFTLKIRSTKLEDSAMYFCASSGGTGGGYGYTFGSGTRLTVV.

This clone was detected once. V usage is TRBV30 and J usage is TRBJ2-7; 10 bases are a match to TRBD2. This CDR3 has 14 amino acids. Trimming at V came to 5 bases and at J to 2 bases, leaving 6 bases not matched to a gene. CDR1 GTSNPN and CDR2 SVGIG come from the germline V gene (reference sequence). The CDR3 spells CAWALAGHTYEQYF. The CDR3 DNA reads as TGTGCCTGGGCACTAGCGGGGCATACCTACGAGCAGTACTTC. The whole variable domain, remainder taken from reference TRBV30 and TRBJ2-7, is SQTIHQWPATLVQPVGSPLSLECTVEGTSNPNLYWYRQAAGRGLQLLFYSVGIGQISSEVPQNLSASRPQDRQFILSSKKLLLSDSGFYLCAWALAGHTYEQYFGPGTRLTVT.

This clone was counted only a few times. The chain links TRBV21-1 to TRBJ1-1; TRBD1, as called in the table, went unchecked against the DNA. TRBV21-1 is a recognized pseudogene. This CDR3 region has 12 residues. CDR3 residues: CASSTDRPEAFF. The CDR3 DNA reads TGTGCCAGCAGCACGGACAGGCCTGAAGCTTTCTTT.

The chain couples TRBV5-4 to TRBJ1-4; maybe TRBD1 (5 bases). Germline V lookup: CDR1 SGHNT, CDR2 YYREEE (reference sequence). This CDR3 is built from 14 residues. The germline V and J ends were trimmed by 5 bases and 4 bases, with 12 bases remaining between them. CDR3 sequence reads: CASRAGLSNEKLFF. CDR3 sequence (DNA): TGTGCCAGCAGGGCGGGACTGAGTAATGAAAAACTGTTTTTT.

As concerns this clone: Different DNA sequences within this sample yield the same CDR3. The V and J genes are TRBV6-5 and TRBJ1-1; 7 bases agree with TRBD1. Germline V CDR1 and CDR2: MNHEY, SVGAGI. J was trimmed by 5 bases and V by 6 bases; bases with no gene match: 9. CDR3 length: 14 residues. The CDR3 nucleotides are TGTGCCAGCAGCCCACAGGGGAGGGGAACTGAAGCTTTCTTT. Amino acid sequence: CASSPQGRGTEAFF.

The chain carries TRBV7-8 and TRBJ1-6; 11 bases fit TRBD1. Germline lookup yields CDR1 SGHVS and CDR2 FQNEAQ. The V segment lost 0 bases and the J segment 3 bases; nucleotides outside the gene matches: 13. The CDR3 length is 21 residues. CDR3 residues: CASSLAENMGQGDIYNSPLHF. The CDR3 DNA follows: TGTGCCAGCAGCTTAGCGGAAAATATGGGACAGGGGGATATCTATAATTCACCCCTCCACTTT.

A single count supports this clone. This sequence joins TRBV27 and TRBJ1-2; the D gene is possibly TRBD1 (5 bases). CDR1 is MNHEY and CDR2 is SMNVEV in the germline V gene (reference sequence). This CDR3 has 13 amino acids. Trimming left V 6 bases short and J 4 bases short, with 12 bases between. The CDR3 DNA is TGTGCCAGCAGGTATGACAGAACCTATGGCTACACCTTC. Translated: CASRYDRTYGYTF.

This clone was counted a single time. Other nucleotide sequences in the sample specify the same CDR3. The chain joins TRBV7-3 to TRBJ2-5, with D hard to call. The CDR3 totals 13 residues. V dropped 4 bases and J dropped 2 bases, with 8 bases sitting between them. The V gene's germline CDR1 is SGHTA and CDR2 FQGTGA. CDR3 residues: CASSSTPQETQYF. The CDR3 nucleotides read TGTGCCAGCAGCTCAACCCCTCAAGAGACCCAGTACTTC.

This clone was counted at least ten times. The chain employs TRBV6-5 and TRBJ1-4; no clear D. Trimming left V 6 bases short and J 10 bases short, with 21 bases between. This CDR3 comprises 15 residues. In germline, CDR1 is MNHEY, CDR2 SVGAGI. CDR3: CASSRYWAPVPKLFF. CDR3 DNA sequence: TGTGCCAGCAGCCGATACTGGGCCCCAGTCCCAAAACTGTTTTTT.

This clone occurred a few times. The chain carries TRBV9 and TRBJ1-1, with D unresolved. Trimming took 0 bases from V and 1 from J, leaving 7 bases between them. The germline CDR1 and CDR2 sequences are SGDLS and YYNGEE. The length of the CDR3 is 14 residues. The CDR3 region has the DNA TGTGCCAGCAGCGTAGCTCAGAGGAACACTGAAGCTTTCTTT. Protein: CASSVAQRNTEAFF.

The count of this clone is one. The rearrangement uses TRBV10-3 and TRBJ1-6, with 8 nucleotides matching TRBD1. The CDR3 has 14 amino acids. The germline CDR1 and CDR2 sequences are ENHRY and SYGVKD. Germline trimming cut 6 bases from V and 6 bases from J; bases unmatched to any gene: 4. The DNA for the CDR3 is TGTGCCATCAGCGACAGGGGAGGTAATTCACCCCTCCACTTT. Translated, it gives CAISDRGGNSPLHF.

The rearrangement links TRBV10-3 to TRBJ2-3; D gene ambiguous. CDR3 length equals 14 residues. V was pared by 3 bases and J by 4 bases, with 11 bases between. CDR1 is ENHRY and CDR2 is SYGVKD in the germline V gene. This CDR3 is CAISEFSAADTQYF. Here the CDR3 DNA reads TGTGCCATCAGTGAATTCAGTGCCGCAGATACGCAGTATTTT.

There are a few counts of this clone. The rearrangement links TRBV5-4 to TRBJ1-1; D gene unclear. The CDR3 sequence is 17 residues long. CDR1 and CDR2 (germline): SGHNT, YYREEE (reference sequence). The V and J ends lost 0 bases and 3 bases respectively, with 18 bases between them. The chain's CDR3 is CASSLAGMGSRHTEAFF. The CDR3 nucleotides read TGTGCCAGCAGCTTGGCCGGGATGGGGTCCCGTCACACTGAAGCTTTCTTT. Full variable domain (rest looked up from reference TRBV5-4 and TRBJ1-1): ETGVTQSPTHLIKTRGQQVTLRCSSQSGHNTVSWYQQALGQGPQFIFQYYREEENGRGNFPPRFSGLQFPNYSSELNVNALELDDSALYLCASSLAGMGSRHTEAFFGQGTRLTVV.

This clone was recorded only once. The genes are TRBV18 and TRBJ1-5; TRBD1 might be the D (5 bases). Germline values: CDR1 KGHSH, CDR2 LQKENI. CDR3 size: 13 residues. V lost 2 bases and J 5 bases, leaving 7 bases between the germline ends. The CDR3 loop reads CASSPRGDQPQHF. The CDR3 bases are TGTGCCAGCTCACCAAGAGGGGATCAGCCCCAGCATTTT.

The V and J genes are TRBV9 and TRBJ1-2; 10 bases match TRBD1. CDR1 SGDLS and CDR2 YYNGEE come from the germline V gene. The junction had 14 bases not matched to a gene; V was cut back by 7 bases and J by 8 bases. The CDR3 runs 15 residues. CDR3 amino acids: CASHDRGQGEHGYTF. Here the CDR3 DNA reads TGTGCCAGCCATGACCGAGGACAGGGGGAGCACGGCTACACCTTC.

The chain employs TRBV9 and TRBJ1-2; no definite D call. Germline V gene lookup returns CDR1 SGDLS and CDR2 YYNGEE. The germline V and J ends were trimmed by 0 bases and 8 bases, with 17 bases remaining between them. The CDR3 has 15 amino acids. The CDR3 sequence: CASSVDWRVHRGYTF. The DNA for the CDR3 is TGTGCCAGCAGCGTAGATTGGAGGGTGCACCGGGGCTACACCTTC.

This clone was seen only once. The rearrangement joins TRBV2 to TRBJ2-7; D is possibly TRBD2 (6 bases). Germline V gives CDR1 SNHLY, CDR2 FYNNEI. The CDR3 consists of 13 residues. V was shortened by 4 bases and J by 6 bases, with 13 bases between the two germline ends. CDR3 nucleotide sequence: TGTGCCAGCAGTGGGAGTGGAGGGTTCGAGCAGTACTTC. Translating gives CASSGSGGFEQYF.

The V call is TRBV7-9, the J call TRBJ1-6, with TRBD1 as a possible D gene (5 bases). V gave up 6 bases and J gave up 6 bases, with 12 bases separating them. The CDR3 length is 14 residues. Germline-derived CDR1 and CDR2 are SEHNR and FQNEAQ (reference sequence). CDR3 nucleotide sequence: TGTGCCAGCAGTGGAGGGGCACCTAATTCACCCCTCCACTTT. This sequence encodes CASSGGAPNSPLHF.

This clone was detected only a few times. This rearrangement joins TRBV15 to TRBJ2-3; D is perhaps TRBD1 or TRBD2 (5 bases each). Germline V CDR1 and CDR2: LNHNV, YYDKDF (reference sequence). V lost 3 bases and J 7 bases, leaving 14 bases between the germline ends. The CDR3 spans 14 residues. This CDR3 is CATSSGASRYTQYF. The CDR3 DNA sequence: TGTGCCACCAGCAGCGGGGCCTCCAGGTATACGCAGTATTTT. The whole variable domain, remainder taken from reference TRBV15 and TRBJ2-3, is DAMVIQNPRYQVTQFGKPVTLSCSQTLNHNVMYWYQQKSSQAPKLLFHYYDKDFNNEADTPDNFQSRRPNTSFCFLDIRSPGLGDTAMYLCATSSGASRYTQYFGPGTRLTVL.

The chain is built from TRBV15 and TRBJ2-3; 10 nucleotides line up with TRBD1. Trimming at V came to 0 bases and at J to 3 bases, leaving 0 bases not matched to a gene. Per germline, CDR1 LNHNV and CDR2 YYDKDF (reference sequence). The CDR3 totals 15 residues. As DNA, the CDR3 is TGTGCCACCAGCAGAGAGGGACAGGGGACAGATACGCAGTATTTT. This codes for CATSREGQGTDTQYF.

The chain joins TRBV4-1 to TRBJ1-1, with D perhaps TRBD1 (6 bases). V was shortened by 1 base and J by 3 bases, with 15 bases between the two germline ends. Germline V gives CDR1 MGHRA, CDR2 YSYEKL. CDR3 length: 16 amino acids. CDR3 bases: TGCGCCAGCAGCCAAGCCCAACAGGGCTCCCACACTGAAGCTTTCTTT. Protein product: CASSQAQQGSHTEAFF.

This clone was found once. The V and J genes are TRBV30 and TRBJ2-7, with D possibly called TRBD1 or TRBD2 (5 bases each). The CDR3 totals 13 residues. Germline V gives CDR1 GTSNPN, CDR2 SVGIG (reference sequence). V was shortened by 0 bases and J by 6 bases, with 12 bases between the two germline ends. The CDR3 is CAWSVLGVGEQYF. In DNA form, the CDR3 reads TGTGCCTGGAGTGTACTAGGGGTAGGCGAGCAGTACTTC.

The chain carries TRBV9 and TRBJ2-5, with D possibly TRBD1 on 5 matching bases. There are 14 residues in the CDR3. Germline lookup yields CDR1 SGDLS and CDR2 YYNGEE. V was shortened by 0 bases and J by 2 bases, with 8 bases between the two germline ends. DNA of the CDR3: TGTGCCAGCAGCGTAGACAGGTATCAAGAGACCCAGTACTTC. This gives the protein CASSVDRYQETQYF.

The rearrangement uses TRBV4-2 and TRBJ2-4; D remains ambiguous. The CDR3 extends over 14 amino acids. The germline V and J ends were trimmed by 0 bases and 5 bases, with 8 bases remaining between them. Germline V gene data show CDR1 as LGHNA and CDR2 as YNFKEQ. The CDR3 nucleotides are TGTGCCAGCAGCCAAGATCTTGTTCAAAACATTCAGTACTTC. This sequence encodes CASSQDLVQNIQYF.

This clone was observed once. V is TRBV5-1 and J is TRBJ2-7; D is undetermined. The CDR3 has 15 amino acids. V shed 2 bases and J shed 2 bases, with 14 bases lying between them. From germline, CDR1 is SGHRS and CDR2 YFSETQ. CDR3 amino acids: CASSFYERNAYEQYF. Here the CDR3 DNA reads TGCGCCAGCAGCTTCTATGAGCGAAACGCCTACGAGCAGTACTTC.

The CDR3 bases are TGTGCCAGCAGTGAATCTAAGGGGTTCACTGAAGCTTTCTTT. This gives the protein CASSESKGFTEAFF. The rearrangement uses TRBV6-1 and TRBJ1-1, with a weak D call TRBD1 (5 bases). The CDR3 loop spans 14 amino acids. V lost 2 bases to trimming and J lost 4 bases, with 11 bases between them. Germline CDR1 is MNHNS and CDR2 is SASEGT.